The 15 T cell receptor beta chains in this list originate from one sample, sequenced in a study of breast tumors, draining lymph nodes, adjacent tissues. TCRdb reprocessed the multiplex PCR reads via MiXCR and lists one record per CDR3 protein. This table has around 120,000 distinct CDR3 sequences, 15% to 20% appearing once. Samples came from axillary lymph nodes draining the breast cancer. Sequenced input: axillary lymph node tissue. The source of these receptors is a female donor with breast cancer. Some clones in this sample may be carry-over from other donors' samples.

This clonotype appeared many times. This sequence joins TRBV12-3 or TRBV12-4 and TRBJ1-2, with a weak D call TRBD1 (5 bases). The CDR3 totals 14 residues. Trimming stripped 2 bases from V and 9 bases from J, with 16 bases between. CDR3 loop: CASSLKGRGVSYTF. CDR3 DNA: TGTGCCAGCAGTTTAAAGGGACGGGGTGTAAGCTACACCTTC.

This clonotype was found many times. The chain has TRBV7-2 and TRBJ1-4, with unresolved D. CDR1 and CDR2 from the germline V gene are SGHTA and FQGNSA. CDR3 length: 14 residues. V lost 0 bases and J lost 8, with 10 bases in between. The CDR3: CASSLAVGGEKLFF. As DNA, the CDR3 is TGTGCCAGCAGCTTAGCTGTGGGAGGGGAAAAACTGTTTTTT.

This clonotype was counted ten times or more. The rearrangement links TRBV30 to TRBJ2-7; possible D gene TRBD2, 6 bases. Germline V gives CDR1 GTSNPN, CDR2 SVGIG (reference sequence). The CDR3 has 14 residues. With 0 bases removed from V and 6 bases from J, the gap between germline ends came to 15 bases. The CDR3 nucleotides read TGTGCCTGGAGTGTTGTTGGAGGGTTCGTCGAGCAGTACTTC. Translating it yields CAWSVVGGFVEQYF.

This clonotype was seen at least ten times. This rearrangement joins TRBV5-8 to TRBJ2-3; D gene unclear. Trimming cost V 1 base and J 6 bases, with 9 bases left between them. CDR3 length equals 13 residues. Germline V gene sequence: CDR1 SGHTS, CDR2 YDEGEE. The CDR3 region has the DNA TGTGCCAGCAGCTTGATTCGTATCGATACGCAGTATTTT. Amino acid sequence: CASSLIRIDTQYF.

This clonotype showed up just a few times. The chain has TRBV3-1 and TRBJ2-3, with 7 nucleotides matching TRBD2. CDR3 length equals 15 residues. J was trimmed by 1 base and V by 4 bases; bases with no gene match: 5. Germline CDR1 LGHDT, CDR2 YNNKEL (reference sequence). The CDR3 loop reads CASSREAGGTDTQYF. For the CDR3, the DNA is TGTGCCAGCAGCCGGGAGGCGGGGGGCACAGATACGCAGTATTTT.

This clonotype was recorded at least ten times. The chain couples TRBV9 to TRBJ2-7, with 7 bases fitting TRBD2. The CDR3 is 15 residues long. The J segment lost 6 bases and the V segment lost 4 bases, leaving 13 bases of the junction unmatched. Germline V gene data show CDR1 as SGDLS and CDR2 as YYNGEE. The DNA of the CDR3 is TGTGCCAGCAGCCCCACCCCGCGGACTAGGGGCGAGCAGTACTTC. Translating gives CASSPTPRTRGEQYF. Drawing the rest from reference TRBV9 and TRBJ2-7, the complete variable domain is DSGVTQTPKHLITATGQRVTLRCSPRSGDLSVYWYQQSLDQGLQFLIQYYNGEERAKGNILERFSAQQFPDLHSELNLSSLELGDSALYFCASSPTPRTRGEQYFGPGTRLTVT.

This clonotype was counted ten times or more. The rearrangement links TRBV4-1 to TRBJ2-5, with a tentative D call TRBD2 (7 bases). This CDR3 comprises 17 residues. From germline, CDR1 is MGHRA and CDR2 YSYEKL. V dropped 5 bases and J dropped 7 bases, with 26 bases sitting between them. CDR3 coding DNA: TGCGCCAGCAGCACCTCGGCGGGGGCGGAAGCCTTTGGGACCCAGTACTTC. It is translated as CASSTSAGAEAFGTQYF.

As regards this clonotype: One base away lies a much larger clone, so this may be a sequencing read error. The CDR3 bases are TGTGCCAGCAGTCCGACAGTGTCCTACGAGCAGTACTTC. The encoded protein is CASSPTVSYEQYF. The rearrangement uses TRBV28 and TRBJ2-7; a weak D match, TRBD1 (5 bases). CDR3 length: 13 residues. With 5 bases removed from V and 1 base from J, the gap between germline ends came to 9 bases. Germline assignment: CDR1 MDHEN and CDR2 SYDVKM.

This clonotype was recorded at least ten times. V gene TRBV6-5 combines with J gene TRBJ2-7, with a weak D call TRBD2 (7 bases). Trimming took 10 bases from V and 5 from J, leaving 18 bases between them. Germline CDR1 is MNHEY and CDR2 is SVGAGI. The CDR3 sequence is 13 residues long. The DNA for the CDR3 is TGTGCCAACCGGGGGGAGTGGGGGCACGAGCAGTACTTC. It is translated as CANRGEWGHEQYF.

This clonotype was seen ten or more times. This rearrangement joins TRBV7-6 to TRBJ1-6, with D uncertain. V was cut by 10 bases and J by 8 bases, with 12 bases left in between. Germline loops: CDR1 SGHVS, CDR2 FNYEAQ. The CDR3 has 12 amino acids. The CDR3 loop is CATSADDSPLHF. The CDR3, as DNA: TGTGCCACTTCGGCCGATGATTCACCCCTCCACTTT.

As for this clonotype: With a much larger clone just one base away, this may be a read error. The CDR3 does not end in the conserved phenylalanine or tryptophan, so this is likely a read error. This chain joins TRBV14 and TRBJ1-3; no firm D call. The length of the CDR3 is 12 residues. Trimming cost V 5 bases and J 3 bases, with 5 bases left between them. The V gene's germline CDR1 is SGHDN and CDR2 FVKESK. CDR3 sequence (DNA): TGTGCCAGCAGCTTCGGTGGAAACACCATATATTCT. It specifies CASSFGGNTIYS.

For this clonotype: Since a much larger clone is just one base distant, this may be a read error. The CDR3 bases are TGTGCCAGCAGTGAGTTCGAGGGGGGGAACTACAATGAGCAGTCCTTC. The encoded protein is CASSEFEGGNYNEQSF. V gene TRBV25-1 combines with J gene TRBJ2-1; D may be TRBD2 (7 bases). The V gene's germline CDR1 is MGHDK and CDR2 SYGVNS. The CDR3 covers 16 residues. Together with reference TRBV25-1 and TRBJ2-1, the CDR3 gives the full variable domain: EADIYQTPRYLVIGTGKKITLECSQTMGHDKMYWYQQDPGMELHLIHYSYGVNSTEKGDLSSESTVSRIRTEHFPLTLESARPSHTSQYLCASSEFEGGNYNEQSFGPGTRLTVL.

The table lists this clonotype with a count of one. This CDR3 reads CASSFGTGSTIYF. As DNA, the CDR3 is TGCGCCAGCAGCTTCGGGACAGGGAGCACCATATATTTT. The chain carries TRBV5-1 and TRBJ1-3; TRBD1 aligns across 9 bases. Germline CDR1 and CDR2: SGHRS and YFSETQ. The CDR3 is 13 residues long. V was pared by 2 bases and J by 9 bases, with 3 bases of the junction left unmatched.

The rearrangement joins TRBV16 to TRBJ1-2; unclear D gene. The CDR3 loop spans 13 amino acids. V was cut by 1 base and J by 13 bases, with 16 bases left in between. Germline CDR1 and CDR2: KGHSY and FQNENV. The CDR3 spells CASSQYGSAGCTF. CDR3 nucleotide sequence: TGTGCCAGCAGCCAATACGGGTCCGCCGGTTGCACCTTC.

This clonotype appeared many times. The chain links TRBV7-2 to TRBJ2-1, with a tentative D call TRBD1 (6 bases). This CDR3 has 16 amino acids. Trimming shortened V by 5 bases and J by 2 bases, and 16 bases separated the two germline ends. Germline loops: CDR1 SGHTA, CDR2 FQGNSA. CDR3 nucleotides: TGTGCCAGCAGCGCCGGGACATACCCCACCTACAATGAGCAGTTCTTC. This sequence encodes CASSAGTYPTYNEQFF.